Listed here are 19 T cell receptor beta chains from one sample, sequenced in a study of T cell responses to AZD1222 COVID-19 vaccine. Using immunoSEQ multiplex PCR, the repertoire was profiled, and TCRdb retains in-frame clones only, with some absent. The sample has tens of thousands of clones, roughly nine tenths seen once. The sample in question was peripheral blood, obtained 28 days after the second AZD1222 dose. The receptors stem from an adult who received the AZD1222 COVID-19 vaccine.

The rearrangement joins TRBV6-5 to TRBJ1-6; a weak D match, TRBD1 (5 bases). Trimming took off 6 bases at V and 0 bases at J, with 9 bases between the two ends. CDR1 and CDR2 from the germline V gene are MNHEY and SVGAGI. There are 15 residues in the CDR3. The CDR3 region is CASRGRSSYNSPLHF. In DNA, the CDR3 is TGTGCCAGCAGGGGACGGAGCTCCTATAATTCACCCCTCCACTTT.

V gene TRBV28 combines with J gene TRBJ1-2; 7 bases are a match to TRBD1. The CDR3 totals 15 residues. The V gene's germline CDR1 is MDHEN and CDR2 SYDVKM. J gave up 8 bases and V 4 bases, and 13 bases lay outside the gene matches. The DNA of the CDR3 is TGTGCCAGCAGTTCCACAGGGGACTCTCGGGGCGGCTACACCTTC. Translating gives CASSSTGDSRGGYTF.

V gene TRBV9 combines with J gene TRBJ2-3; possible D gene TRBD1, 6 bases. The V and J ends lost 4 bases and 5 bases respectively, with 11 bases between them. CDR1 is SGDLS and CDR2 is YYNGEE in the germline V gene. This CDR3 is built from 13 residues. The CDR3 DNA follows: TGTGCCAGCAGCCAGGGGCGGAAAGATACGCAGTATTTT. It codes for CASSQGRKDTQYF.

This chain links TRBV12-3 or TRBV12-4 with TRBJ2-3, with no clear D. The CDR3 covers 13 residues. V lost 8 bases and J 4 bases, leaving 13 bases between the germline ends. DNA of the CDR3: TGTGCCAGCCGCAATGGCGCCGCAGATACGCAGTATTTT. It specifies CASRNGAADTQYF.

The chain carries TRBV6-6 and TRBJ2-4, with TRBD2 matching over 7 bases. Germline-derived CDR1 and CDR2 are MNHNY and SVGAGI (reference sequence). With 5 bases clipped from V and 5 bases from J, the junction kept 12 bases outside the gene matches. The CDR3 is 16 residues long. In DNA form, the CDR3 reads TGTGCCAGCAGTCGAAGTCCCGGGACTATTGAAAACATTCAGTACTTC. It is translated as CASSRSPGTIENIQYF.

This clone was recorded only once. DNA of the CDR3: TGTGCCAGCAGCCACCCGGGACTGTCCGCCTACGAGCAGTACTTC. Its protein product is CASSHPGLSAYEQYF. The chain joins TRBV3-1 (or the pseudogene TRBV3-2) to TRBJ2-7; TRBD2 is a possible D gene (6 bases). Per the germline V gene, CDR1 is LGHDT and CDR2 is YNNKEL (reference sequence). The CDR3 consists of 15 residues. Trimming left V 3 bases short and J 2 bases short, with 14 bases between.

J is TRBJ1-2 and V is TRBV7-2, with TRBD1 as a possible D gene (5 bases). Germline loops: CDR1 SGHTA, CDR2 FQGNSA. This CDR3 is 13 amino acids long. With 5 bases removed from V and 8 bases from J, the gap between germline ends came to 15 bases. This CDR3 reads CASSRSGGYGYTF. CDR3 bases: TGTGCCAGCAGCCGGTCGGGGGGATACGGCTACACCTTC.

This clone was detected a few times. The chain couples TRBV28 to TRBJ1-1, with D perhaps TRBD1 (6 bases). The V gene lost 2 bases and the J gene lost 0 bases, with 16 bases spanning the gap. The length of the CDR3 is 17 residues. The germline V gene encodes CDR1 MDHEN and CDR2 SYDVKM. The CDR3 DNA is TGTGCCAGCAGTTTAGGGGGGGCAGGTGGTGTGAACACTGAAGCTTTCTTT. The encoded protein is CASSLGGAGGVNTEAFF.

This chain links TRBV28 with TRBJ2-3, with 13 bases matching TRBD2. Trimming cost V 3 bases and J 2 bases; bases outside gene matches: 2. The CDR3 has 16 residues. The V gene's germline CDR1 is MDHEN and CDR2 SYDVKM. The CDR3 DNA reads TGTGCCAGCAGTTTTGGACTAGCGGGGGACACAGATACGCAGTATTTT. This translates into CASSFGLAGDTDTQYF. The full variable domain, in which reference TRBV28 and TRBJ2-3 provide the parts outside the CDR3, is DVKVTQSSRYLVKRTGEKVFLECVQDMDHENMFWYRQDPGLGLRLIYFSYDVKMKEKGDIPEGYSVSREKKERFSLILESASTNQTSMYLCASSFGLAGDTDTQYFGPGTRLTVL.

The V and J genes are TRBV19 and TRBJ2-7; a possible D gene is TRBD1 (5 bases). V shed 5 bases and J shed 0 bases, with 14 bases lying between them. Germline V lookup: CDR1 LNHDA, CDR2 SQIVND (reference sequence). The CDR3 contains 15 residues. CDR3 loop: CASSLQASDSYEQYF. In DNA form, the CDR3 reads TGTGCCAGTAGTCTACAGGCCTCAGACTCCTACGAGCAGTACTTC.

This chain uses TRBV28 with TRBJ1-5, with D perhaps TRBD1 (6 bases). Trimming stripped 8 bases from V and 2 bases from J, with 19 bases between. In germline, CDR1 is MDHEN, CDR2 SYDVKM. This CDR3 is 16 amino acids long. This CDR3 reads CASGGHAPFGNQPQHF. DNA of the CDR3: TGTGCCAGCGGGGGACACGCACCATTTGGCAATCAGCCCCAGCATTTT.

Concerning this clone itself: Other DNA sequences in the same sample also yield this CDR3. This sequence joins TRBV12-3 or TRBV12-4 and TRBJ1-2, with no clear D. The CDR3 runs 11 residues. Trimming left V 5 bases short and J 4 bases short, with 5 bases between. The CDR3 sequence is CASSLSYGYTF. The CDR3 DNA is TGTGCCAGCAGTCTTTCCTATGGCTACACCTTC.

The chain is built from TRBV11-3 and TRBJ2-2; 9 bases match TRBD1. Per the germline V gene, CDR1 is SGHNT and CDR2 is YENEEA. The CDR3 is 16 amino acids. The V segment lost 5 bases and the J segment 3 bases; nucleotides outside the gene matches: 7. The DNA of the CDR3 is TGTGCCAGCAGCCAAGGGACAGGGACGGACACCGGGGAGCTGTTTTTT. It is translated as CASSQGTGTDTGELFF.

The chain recombines TRBV19 with TRBJ1-2, with D possibly matching TRBD1 (6 bases). This CDR3 has 14 amino acids. V was trimmed by 0 bases and J by 5 bases, leaving 10 bases between them. The germline V gene has CDR1 LNHDA and CDR2 SQIVND (reference sequence). CDR3 in amino acids: CASSIDWTAYGYTF. In DNA form, the CDR3 reads TGTGCCAGTAGTATAGACTGGACAGCTTATGGCTACACCTTC.

The chain is built from TRBV7-8 and TRBJ1-4, with D perhaps TRBD1 (5 bases). Trimming pared 4 bases from V and 4 bases from J, leaving 16 bases between. The CDR3 length is 16 residues. Germline V gene lookup returns CDR1 SGHVS and CDR2 FQNEAQ. Here the CDR3 reads CASSSNYRSSNEKLFF. The CDR3 DNA sequence: TGTGCCAGCAGCTCAAATTACAGGTCCAGTAATGAAAAACTGTTTTTT. The whole variable domain, remainder taken from reference TRBV7-8 and TRBJ1-4, is GAGVSQSPRYKVAKRGQDVALRCDPISGHVSLFWYQQALGQGPEFLTYFQNEAQLDKSGLPSDRFFAERPEGSVSTLKIQRTQQEDSAVYLCASSSNYRSSNEKLFFGSGTQLSVL.

The V gene is TRBV12-3 or TRBV12-4, the J gene TRBJ1-6; 8 bases align to TRBD1. J was trimmed by 6 bases and V by 8 bases; bases with no gene match: 3. The CDR3 contains 13 residues. The CDR3: CASQGAGNSPLHF. CDR3 DNA sequence: TGTGCCAGCCAGGGGGCGGGTAATTCACCCCTCCACTTT.

The V and J genes are TRBV28 and TRBJ1-4; no firm D call. From germline, CDR1 is MDHEN and CDR2 SYDVKM. This CDR3 is built from 15 residues. V was shortened by 1 base and J by 2 bases, with 8 bases between the two germline ends. The CDR3 DNA reads as TGTGCCAGCAGTTTATCCGGTTATACTAATGAAAAACTGTTTTTT. This codes for CASSLSGYTNEKLFF. Combining the CDR3 with reference TRBV28 and TRBJ1-4 gives the whole variable domain DVKVTQSSRYLVKRTGEKVFLECVQDMDHENMFWYRQDPGLGLRLIYFSYDVKMKEKGDIPEGYSVSREKKERFSLILESASTNQTSMYLCASSLSGYTNEKLFFGSGTQLSVL.

The chain uses TRBV19 and TRBJ2-3; D is tentatively TRBD1 or TRBD2 (5 bases each). CDR1 and CDR2 from the germline V gene are LNHDA and SQIVND (reference sequence). The CDR3 is 12 residues long. Trimming removed 4 bases from V and 6 bases from J, with 8 bases in between. The CDR3 DNA reads TGTGCCAGTAGTAGAGAGGGGGATACGCAGTATTTT. As protein: CASSREGDTQYF.

The V and J genes are TRBV9 and TRBJ1-6, with 12 bases identical to TRBD1. This CDR3 is built from 18 residues. Germline V gene sequence: CDR1 SGDLS, CDR2 YYNGEE. The V and J ends lost 4 bases and 7 bases, in that order; junction bases with no gene match: 12. CDR3 bases: TGTGCCAGCAGCTTTGCTGGGGGGACAGGGGGCGCGAATTCACCCCTCCACTTT. Amino acid sequence: CASSFAGGTGGANSPLHF.